The rows below give T cell receptor beta chains drawn from one sample of a study of T-cell memory formation after mild COVID-19. TCRdb re-analysed the 5' RACE reads in MiXCR, keeping a single row per CDR3 protein. Altogether under 300,000 distinct CDR3 sequences are present, approximately 7.6% being singletons, with the ten largest covering under 25%. Sequencing was done on a sample of PBMCs or a T cell subset sorted from them (not recorded which). The receptors originated from a man younger than 35 who had mild COVID-19 (a few samples of this study predate the infection). Cell type and time point are not known. The CDR3 runs from the conserved cysteine through the conserved F or W. Each record gives: D gene, V gene, clone size, J gene, CDR3 length, CDR3 protein, CDR3 DNA. The D gene is left open where the match is weak. Rows give clone size only sometimes, using once, few, many, or a class for an expanded clone.

D gene: .
V gene: TRBV7-2
clone size: .
J gene: TRBJ1-6
CDR3 length: 17
CDR3 protein: CASSSQGPSSYNSPLHF
CDR3 DNA: TGTGCCAGCAGCTCTCAGGGCCCGAGCTCCTATAATTCACCCCTCCACTTT

D gene: .
V gene: TRBV7-2
clone size: many
J gene: TRBJ2-1
CDR3 length: 13
CDR3 protein: CASSPLNYNEQFF
CDR3 DNA: TGTGCCAGCAGCCCACTTAACTACAATGAGCAGTTCTTC

D gene: TRBD1
V gene: TRBV7-2
clone size: few
J gene: TRBJ2-7
CDR3 length: 15
CDR3 protein: CASSDLKTGGVEQYF
CDR3 DNA: TGTGCCAGCAGCGACCTGAAGACAGGGGGCGTCGAGCAGTACTTC

D gene: TRBD2
V gene: TRBV24-1
clone size: many
J gene: TRBJ2-3
CDR3 length: 15
CDR3 protein: CATSDPRGYGDTQYF
CDR3 DNA: TGTGCCACCAGTGATCCGCGGGGGTACGGAGATACGCAGTATTTT

D gene: .
V gene: TRBV10-3
clone size: .
J gene: TRBJ2-3
CDR3 length: 14
CDR3 protein: CAIKRGAVTDTQYF
CDR3 DNA: TGTGCCATCAAACGCGGCGCTGTCACAGATACGCAGTATTTT

D gene: .
V gene: TRBV9
clone size: few
J gene: TRBJ1-1
CDR3 length: 13
CDR3 protein: CASSATEGTEAFF
CDR3 DNA: TGTGCCAGCAGCGCCACTGAGGGGACTGAAGCTTTCTTT

D gene: .
V gene: TRBV12-3/TRBV12-4
clone size: .
J gene: TRBJ2-3
CDR3 length: 16
CDR3 protein: CASSPWGTIGTDTQYF
CDR3 DNA: TGTGCCAGCAGTCCCTGGGGAACGATTGGCACAGATACGCAGTATTTT

D gene: .
V gene: TRBV12-3/TRBV12-4
clone size: .
J gene: TRBJ2-5
CDR3 length: 15
CDR3 protein: CASREGGGQVETQYF
CDR3 DNA: TGTGCCAGCAGAGAGGGGGGGGGGCAGGTTGAGACCCAGTACTTC

D gene: .
V gene: TRBV10-2
clone size: few
J gene: TRBJ1-1
CDR3 length: 14
CDR3 protein: CASNGDLGEAEAFF
CDR3 DNA: TGCGCCAGCAACGGAGATTTGGGGGAGGCTGAAGCTTTCTTT

D gene: .
V gene: TRBV28
clone size: .
J gene: TRBJ2-1
CDR3 length: 15
CDR3 protein: CASSTGGTGVGEQFF
CDR3 DNA: TGTGCCAGCAGTACGGGGGGAACAGGGGTTGGTGAGCAGTTCTTC

D gene: .
V gene: TRBV24-1
clone size: .
J gene: TRBJ2-1
CDR3 length: 16
CDR3 protein: CATSDHQGTPYNEQFF
CDR3 DNA: TGTGCCACCAGTGATCATCAGGGAACCCCATACAATGAGCAGTTCTTC

D gene: TRBD1
V gene: TRBV3-1
clone size: .
J gene: TRBJ2-5
CDR3 length: 15
CDR3 protein: CASSQEGGGERTQYF
CDR3 DNA: TGTGCCAGCAGCCAAGAAGGGGGCGGAGAGAGGACCCAGTACTTC

D gene: TRBD1
V gene: TRBV7-2
clone size: .
J gene: TRBJ2-5
CDR3 length: 14
CDR3 protein: CASSSGTGVETQYF
CDR3 DNA: TGTGCCAGCAGCTCCGGGACAGGGGTTGAGACCCAGTACTTC

D gene: .
V gene: TRBV4-2
clone size: few
J gene: TRBJ1-3
CDR3 length: 15
CDR3 protein: CASSQERGAGNTIYF
CDR3 DNA: TGTGCCAGCAGCCAAGAAAGGGGAGCGGGAAACACCATATATTTT

D gene: TRBD2
V gene: TRBV11-1
clone size: .
J gene: TRBJ2-1
CDR3 length: 15
CDR3 protein: CASSFLAGVYNEQFF
CDR3 DNA: TGTGCCAGCAGCTTTTTAGCGGGGGTATACAATGAGCAGTTCTTC

D gene: .
V gene: TRBV7-2
clone size: .
J gene: TRBJ1-4
CDR3 length: 14
CDR3 protein: CASSLRSGNEKLFF
CDR3 DNA: TGTGCCAGCAGCCTACGTTCAGGGAATGAAAAACTGTTTTTT

D gene: .
V gene: TRBV6-2/TRBV6-3
clone size: few
J gene: TRBJ2-1
CDR3 length: 17
CDR3 protein: CASSEKWPSLPYNEQFF
CDR3 DNA: TGTGCCAGCAGTGAAAAGTGGCCTAGCCTACCCTACAATGAGCAGTTCTTC

D gene: .
V gene: TRBV19
clone size: few
J gene: TRBJ1-4
CDR3 length: 13
CDR3 protein: CASRSYRGEKLFF
CDR3 DNA: TGTGCCAGTAGATCCTACCGGGGTGAAAAACTGTTTTTT

D gene: .
V gene: TRBV7-9
clone size: few
J gene: TRBJ1-1
CDR3 length: 16
CDR3 protein: CASSFLRGRKNTEAFF
CDR3 DNA: TGTGCCAGCAGCTTCTTGCGGGGACGGAAGAACACTGAAGCTTTCTTT

D gene: .
V gene: TRBV4-1
clone size: few
J gene: TRBJ1-1
CDR3 length: 15
CDR3 protein: CASSPPPGEWTEAFF
CDR3 DNA: TGCGCCAGCAGCCCTCCCCCTGGAGAATGGACTGAAGCTTTCTTT

D gene: TRBD1
V gene: TRBV28
clone size: .
J gene: TRBJ1-5
CDR3 length: 14
CDR3 protein: CASNPYRGHQPQHF
CDR3 DNA: TGTGCCAGCAACCCGTACAGGGGGCACCAGCCCCAGCATTTT

D gene: .
V gene: TRBV15
clone size: .
J gene: TRBJ2-7
CDR3 length: 15
CDR3 protein: CATSRGQDVFYEQYF
CDR3 DNA: TGTGCCACCAGCAGAGGCCAAGACGTATTCTACGAGCAGTACTTC

D gene: .
V gene: TRBV5-1
clone size: many
J gene: TRBJ1-6
CDR3 length: 16
CDR3 protein: CASSLDQGSPNSPLHF
CDR3 DNA: TGCGCCAGCAGCTTGGATCAGGGGTCGCCTAATTCACCCCTCCACTTT

D gene: TRBD2
V gene: TRBV5-1
clone size: many
J gene: TRBJ2-1
CDR3 length: 14
CDR3 protein: CASSFLAGDNEQFF
CDR3 DNA: TGCGCCAGCAGCTTCTTAGCGGGAGACAATGAGCAGTTCTTC

D gene: .
V gene: TRBV5-5
clone size: few
J gene: TRBJ2-1
CDR3 length: 12
CDR3 protein: CASSLEPNEQFF
CDR3 DNA: TGTGCCAGCAGCTTGGAGCCCAATGAGCAGTTCTTC

D gene: TRBD2
V gene: TRBV5-1
clone size: .
J gene: TRBJ2-1
CDR3 length: 17
CDR3 protein: CASSLGETSGGYNEQFF
CDR3 DNA: TGCGCCAGCAGCTTGGGGGAGACTAGCGGGGGGTACAATGAGCAGTTCTTC

D gene: .
V gene: TRBV6-1
clone size: many
J gene: TRBJ1-5
CDR3 length: 15
CDR3 protein: CASRPAGFSNQPQHF
CDR3 DNA: TGTGCCAGCAGGCCAGCAGGGTTTAGCAATCAGCCCCAGCATTTT

D gene: TRBD1
V gene: TRBV7-2
clone size: .
J gene: TRBJ1-2
CDR3 length: 15
CDR3 protein: CASSLVDRGRDGYTF
CDR3 DNA: TGTGCCAGCAGCTTAGTGGACAGGGGAAGGGACGGCTACACCTTC

D gene: .
V gene: TRBV27
clone size: .
J gene: TRBJ2-3
CDR3 length: 14
CDR3 protein: CASSIRPRDYTQYF
CDR3 DNA: TGTGCCAGCAGTATCCGCCCCAGGGATTATACGCAGTATTTT

D gene: TRBD2
V gene: TRBV20-1
clone size: .
J gene: TRBJ2-1
CDR3 length: 15
CDR3 protein: CSARGTSGGWNEQFF
CDR3 DNA: TGCAGTGCTAGGGGGACTAGCGGGGGATGGAATGAGCAGTTCTTC

D gene: TRBD2
V gene: TRBV12-3/TRBV12-4
clone size: many
J gene: TRBJ2-5
CDR3 length: 13
CDR3 protein: CASSHGGGKTQYF
CDR3 DNA: TGTGCCAGCAGTCATGGGGGGGGGAAGACCCAGTACTTC

D gene: TRBD2
V gene: TRBV4-3
clone size: few
J gene: TRBJ2-1
CDR3 length: 14
CDR3 protein: CASSRGGTRNEQFF
CDR3 DNA: TGCGCCAGCAGCCGAGGAGGGACTAGGAATGAGCAGTTCTTC

D gene: TRBD2
V gene: TRBV27
clone size: .
J gene: TRBJ2-5
CDR3 length: 13
CDR3 protein: CASSGLARETQYF
CDR3 DNA: TGTGCCAGCAGCGGACTAGCTCGGGAGACCCAGTACTTC

D gene: .
V gene: TRBV12-3/TRBV12-4
clone size: .
J gene: TRBJ1-1
CDR3 length: 14
CDR3 protein: CASSLNAVNTEAFF
CDR3 DNA: TGTGCCAGCAGTTTAAACGCAGTTAACACTGAAGCTTTCTTT

D gene: .
V gene: TRBV20-1
clone size: few
J gene: TRBJ1-1
CDR3 length: 12
CDR3 protein: CSAPVWGTEAFF
CDR3 DNA: TGCAGTGCTCCCGTGTGGGGCACTGAAGCTTTCTTT

D gene: TRBD2
V gene: TRBV6-4
clone size: many
J gene: TRBJ2-3
CDR3 length: 14
CDR3 protein: CASSERGGTDTQYF
CDR3 DNA: TGTGCCAGCAGTGAGCGGGGGGGCACAGATACGCAGTATTTT

D gene: .
V gene: TRBV20-1
clone size: .
J gene: TRBJ1-2
CDR3 length: 14
CDR3 protein: CSARDPLPRRGYTF
CDR3 DNA: TGCAGTGCTAGAGATCCCTTACCGAGACGGGGCTACACCTTC

D gene: TRBD1
V gene: TRBV29-1
clone size: few
J gene: TRBJ2-1
CDR3 length: 12
CDR3 protein: CSAQQGGNEQFF
CDR3 DNA: TGCAGCGCTCAACAGGGGGGCAATGAGCAGTTCTTC

D gene: .
V gene: TRBV11-2
clone size: many
J gene: TRBJ2-7
CDR3 length: 10
CDR3 protein: CASSLGEQYF
CDR3 DNA: TGTGCCAGCAGCTTGGGGGAGCAGTACTTC

D gene: .
V gene: TRBV29-1
clone size: .
J gene: TRBJ2-1
CDR3 length: 13
CDR3 protein: CSVPRDTSGEQFF
CDR3 DNA: TGCAGCGTACCCCGGGACACCTCGGGTGAGCAGTTCTTC

D gene: .
V gene: TRBV19
clone size: .
J gene: TRBJ2-7
CDR3 length: 14
CDR3 protein: CASSIGGRNYEQYF
CDR3 DNA: TGTGCCAGTAGTATAGGGGGGCGGAACTACGAGCAGTACTTC

D gene: .
V gene: TRBV7-9
clone size: .
J gene: TRBJ2-6
CDR3 length: 15
CDR3 protein: CASSFSRSGANVLTF
CDR3 DNA: TGTGCCAGCAGCTTTTCTCGCTCTGGGGCCAACGTCCTGACTTTC

D gene: TRBD1
V gene: TRBV5-6
clone size: few
J gene: TRBJ1-1
CDR3 length: 18
CDR3 protein: CASSPERTGGASFTEAFF
CDR3 DNA: TGTGCCAGCAGCCCCGAAAGGACAGGGGGCGCGAGTTTCACTGAAGCTTTCTTT

D gene: .
V gene: TRBV4-2
clone size: .
J gene: TRBJ2-3
CDR3 length: 16
CDR3 protein: CASSQDLGSSTDTQYF
CDR3 DNA: TGCGCCAGCAGCCAAGATTTGGGTTCTAGCACAGATACGCAGTATTTT

D gene: TRBD1
V gene: TRBV7-9
clone size: .
J gene: TRBJ1-1
CDR3 length: 15
CDR3 protein: CASRHTGVFDTEAFF
CDR3 DNA: TGTGCCAGCAGACACACAGGGGTATTCGACACTGAAGCTTTCTTT

D gene: .
V gene: TRBV7-9
clone size: .
J gene: TRBJ1-2
CDR3 length: 15
CDR3 protein: CASSTTGRTNYGYTF
CDR3 DNA: TGTGCCAGCAGCACGACAGGAAGAACTAACTATGGCTACACCTTC

D gene: .
V gene: TRBV15
clone size: few
J gene: TRBJ1-5
CDR3 length: 12
CDR3 protein: CATASENQPQHF
CDR3 DNA: TGTGCCACCGCTTCCGAAAATCAGCCCCAGCATTTT